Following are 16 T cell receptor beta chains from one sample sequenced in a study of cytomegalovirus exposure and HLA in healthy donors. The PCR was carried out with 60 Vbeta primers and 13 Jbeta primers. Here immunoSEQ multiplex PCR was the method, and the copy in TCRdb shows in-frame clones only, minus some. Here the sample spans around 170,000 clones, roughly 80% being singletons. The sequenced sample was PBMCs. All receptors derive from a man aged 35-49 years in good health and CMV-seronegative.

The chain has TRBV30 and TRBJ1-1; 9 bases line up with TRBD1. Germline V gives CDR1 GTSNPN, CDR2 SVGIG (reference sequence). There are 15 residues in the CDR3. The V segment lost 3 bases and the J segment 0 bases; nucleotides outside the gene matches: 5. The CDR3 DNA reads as TGTGCCTGGAGCCACAGGGGGCCAATGAACACTGAAGCTTTCTTT. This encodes CAWSHRGPMNTEAFF.

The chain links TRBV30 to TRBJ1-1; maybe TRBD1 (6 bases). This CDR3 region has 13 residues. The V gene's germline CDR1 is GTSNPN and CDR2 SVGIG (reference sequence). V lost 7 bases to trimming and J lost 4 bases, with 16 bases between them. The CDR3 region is CASSEGGGTEAFF. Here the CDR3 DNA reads TGTGCCTCAAGCGAGGGGGGGGGCACTGAAGCTTTCTTT.

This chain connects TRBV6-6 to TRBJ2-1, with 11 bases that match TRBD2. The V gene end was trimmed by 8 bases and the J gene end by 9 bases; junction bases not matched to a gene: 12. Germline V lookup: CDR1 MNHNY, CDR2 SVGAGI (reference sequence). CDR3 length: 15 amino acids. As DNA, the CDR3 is TGTGCCAGCGGACCACTAGCGGGGGCCGGCGGTGAGCAGTTCTTC. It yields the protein CASGPLAGAGGEQFF.

This CDR3 is CASSSRGGGRVDTQYF. CDR3 nucleotides: TGTGCCAGCAGCTCCCGTGGCGGGGGCCGGGTAGATACGCAGTATTTT. The chain carries TRBV7-8 and TRBJ2-3, with D perhaps TRBD2 (7 bases). V shed 4 bases and J shed 5 bases, with 19 bases lying between them. Germline CDR1 is SGHVS and CDR2 is FQNEAQ. CDR3 length: 16 amino acids. Together with reference TRBV7-8 and TRBJ2-3, the CDR3 gives the full variable domain: GAGVSQSPRYKVAKRGQDVALRCDPISGHVSLFWYQQALGQGPEFLTYFQNEAQLDKSGLPSDRFFAERPEGSVSTLKIQRTQQEDSAVYLCASSSRGGGRVDTQYFGPGTRLTVL.

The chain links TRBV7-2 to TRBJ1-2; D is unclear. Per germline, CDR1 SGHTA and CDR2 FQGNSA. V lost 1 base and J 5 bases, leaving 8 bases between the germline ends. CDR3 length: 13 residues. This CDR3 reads CASSLDSFYGYTF. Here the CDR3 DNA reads TGTGCCAGCAGCTTAGACAGCTTTTATGGCTACACCTTC.

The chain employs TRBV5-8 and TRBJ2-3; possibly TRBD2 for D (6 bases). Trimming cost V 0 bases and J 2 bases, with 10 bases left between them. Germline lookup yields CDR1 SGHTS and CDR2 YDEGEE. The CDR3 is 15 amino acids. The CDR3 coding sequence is TGTGCCAGCAGCTTGGGACTAGTTGACACAGATACGCAGTATTTT. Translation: CASSLGLVDTDTQYF.

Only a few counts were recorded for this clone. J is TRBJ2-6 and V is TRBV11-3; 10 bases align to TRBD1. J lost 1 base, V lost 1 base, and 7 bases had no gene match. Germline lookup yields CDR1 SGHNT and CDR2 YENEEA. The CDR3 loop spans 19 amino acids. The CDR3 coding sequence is TGTGCCAGCAGCTTAGGCCTTGGGACAGGGGTGTCTGGGGCCAACGTCCTGACTTTC. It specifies CASSLGLGTGVSGANVLTF. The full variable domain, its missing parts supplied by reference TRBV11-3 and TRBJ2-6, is EAGVVQSPRYKIIEKKQPVAFWCNPISGHNTLYWYLQNLGQGPELLIRYENEEAVDDSQLPKDRFSAERLKGVDSTLKIQPAELGDSAVYLCASSLGLGTGVSGANVLTFGAGSRLTVL.

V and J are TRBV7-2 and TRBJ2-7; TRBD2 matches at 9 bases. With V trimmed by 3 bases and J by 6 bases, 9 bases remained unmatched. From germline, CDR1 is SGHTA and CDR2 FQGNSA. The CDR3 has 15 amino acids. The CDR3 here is CASSFQGSSGVEQYF. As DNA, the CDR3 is TGTGCCAGCAGCTTCCAAGGGTCTAGCGGGGTCGAGCAGTACTTC.

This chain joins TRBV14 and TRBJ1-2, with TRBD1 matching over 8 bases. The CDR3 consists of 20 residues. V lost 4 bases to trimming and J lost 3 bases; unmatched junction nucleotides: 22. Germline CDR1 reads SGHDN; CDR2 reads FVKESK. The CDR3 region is CASSPYTYREWTGSHYGYTF. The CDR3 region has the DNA TGTGCCAGCAGCCCGTACACTTATAGAGAATGGACAGGGTCTCACTATGGCTACACCTTC. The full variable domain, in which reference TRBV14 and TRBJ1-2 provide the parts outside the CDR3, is EAGVTQFPSHSVIEKGQTVTLRCDPISGHDNLYWYRRVMGKEIKFLLHFVKESKQDESGMPNNRFLAERTGGTYSTLKVQPAELEDSGVYFCASSPYTYREWTGSHYGYTFGSGTRLTVV.

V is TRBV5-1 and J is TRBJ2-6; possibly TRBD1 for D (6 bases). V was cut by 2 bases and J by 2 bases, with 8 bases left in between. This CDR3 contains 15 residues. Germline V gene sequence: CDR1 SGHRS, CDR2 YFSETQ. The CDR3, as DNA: TGCGCCAGCAGCTTAGAGGGGGCTGGGGCCAACGTCCTGACTTTC. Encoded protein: CASSLEGAGANVLTF.

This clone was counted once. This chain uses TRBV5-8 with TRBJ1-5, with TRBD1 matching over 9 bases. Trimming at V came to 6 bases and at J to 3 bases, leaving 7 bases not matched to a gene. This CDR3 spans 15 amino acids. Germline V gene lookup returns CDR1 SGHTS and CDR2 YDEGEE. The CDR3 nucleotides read TGTGCCAGCACCCCCGGGACAGGGCCCAATCAGCCCCAGCATTTT. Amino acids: CASTPGTGPNQPQHF.

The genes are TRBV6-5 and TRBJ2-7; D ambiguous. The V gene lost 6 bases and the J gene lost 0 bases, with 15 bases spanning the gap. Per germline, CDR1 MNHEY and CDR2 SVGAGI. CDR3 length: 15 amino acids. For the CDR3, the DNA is TGTGCCAGCAGCCCGCTCGGCGGTCTCTCCTACGAGCAGTACTTC. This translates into CASSPLGGLSYEQYF.

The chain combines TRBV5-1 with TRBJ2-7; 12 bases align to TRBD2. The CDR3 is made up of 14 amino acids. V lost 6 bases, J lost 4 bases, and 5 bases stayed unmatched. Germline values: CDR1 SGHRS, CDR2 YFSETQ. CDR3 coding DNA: TGCGCCAGCACGCTAGCGGGAGGGGGTTACGAGCAGTACTTC. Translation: CASTLAGGGYEQYF.

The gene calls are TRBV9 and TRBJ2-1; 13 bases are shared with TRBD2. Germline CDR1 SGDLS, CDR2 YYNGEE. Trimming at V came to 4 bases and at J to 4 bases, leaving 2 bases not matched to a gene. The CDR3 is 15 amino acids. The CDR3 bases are TGTGCCAGCAGCCCGGGACTAGCGGGGTACAATGAGCAGTTCTTC. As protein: CASSPGLAGYNEQFF.

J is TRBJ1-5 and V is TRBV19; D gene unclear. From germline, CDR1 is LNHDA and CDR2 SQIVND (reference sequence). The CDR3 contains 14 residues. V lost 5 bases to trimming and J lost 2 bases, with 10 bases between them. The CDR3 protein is CASSVFGRNQPQHF. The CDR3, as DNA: TGTGCCAGTAGTGTCTTTGGGCGCAATCAGCCCCAGCATTTT.

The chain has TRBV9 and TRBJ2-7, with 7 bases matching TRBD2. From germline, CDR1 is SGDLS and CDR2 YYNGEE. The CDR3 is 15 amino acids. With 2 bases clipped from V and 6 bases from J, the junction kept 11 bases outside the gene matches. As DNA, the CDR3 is TGTGCCAGCAGCGTGGGGACGGGAGGTATGGGCGAGCAGTACTTC. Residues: CASSVGTGGMGEQYF.